The sequence of this TCR beta chain was determined in a study of T-cell memory formation after mild COVID-19. Study-wide results and caveats: Pre-infection memory contained some responding clones, which suggested that cross-reactive memory had joined. Clonal second-wave expansions that peaked on day 37 had unconfirmed SARS-CoV-2 specificity. Contracting clones localized mainly to CM and EM when CD4+ and mainly to EMRA when CD8+.

Comments on this clonotype: The antigen remains unidentified.

TCR alpha and TCR beta cDNA libraries carrying sample barcodes and UMIs were produced by 5'RACE using constant-segment primers. TCRdb redid the calling of the 5' RACE reads with MiXCR, one entry per CDR3 protein. Of 150,000 to 200,000 distinct CDR3 sequences in the sample, 11% were seen once. The CDR3 extends over 14 amino acids. CDR1 and CDR2 (germline): SGHTA, FQGNSA. The V end lost 5 bases, the J end lost 6 bases, and 13 bases lay between the germline ends. The source of this sequence is a man aged 18 to 30 who had mild COVID-19 (a few samples of this study predate the infection). Cell type and time point are not known. The sample consisted of PBMCs or a T cell subset sorted from them (not recorded which). The gene calls are TRBV7-2 and TRBJ2-2; no firm D call. The CDR3 protein is CASSPVDWAGELFF. CDR3 bases: TGTGCCAGCAGCCCGGTAGATTGGGCCGGGGAGCTGTTTTTT.